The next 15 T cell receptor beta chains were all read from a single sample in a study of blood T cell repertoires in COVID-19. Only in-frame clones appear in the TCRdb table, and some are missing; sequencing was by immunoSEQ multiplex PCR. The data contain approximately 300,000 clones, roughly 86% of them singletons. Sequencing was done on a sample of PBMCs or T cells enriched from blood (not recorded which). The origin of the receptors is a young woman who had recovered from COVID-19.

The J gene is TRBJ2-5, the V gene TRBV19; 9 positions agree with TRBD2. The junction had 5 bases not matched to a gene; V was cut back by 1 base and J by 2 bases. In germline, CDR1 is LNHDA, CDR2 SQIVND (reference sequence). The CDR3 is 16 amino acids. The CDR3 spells CASSIGPTSGQETQYF. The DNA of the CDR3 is TGTGCCAGTAGTATAGGACCGACTAGCGGACAAGAGACCCAGTACTTC. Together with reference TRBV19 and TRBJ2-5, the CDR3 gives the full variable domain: DGGITQSPKYLFRKEGQNVTLSCEQNLNHDAMYWYRQDPGQGLRLIYYSQIVNDFQKGDIAEGYSVSREKKESFPLTVTSAQKNPTAFYLCASSIGPTSGQETQYFGPGTRLLVL.

The CDR3 bases are TGTGCCAGTAGTGAAGTGCGGGGGCTTAGAGAGACCCAGTACTTC. Its translation: CASSEVRGLRETQYF. The chain uses TRBV19 and TRBJ2-5; tentative D call: TRBD2 (7 bases). CDR1 is LNHDA and CDR2 is SQIVND in the germline V gene (reference sequence). V lost 5 bases and J lost 4, with 17 bases in between. The CDR3 runs 15 residues. Full variable domain (outside the CDR3, taken from reference TRBV19 and TRBJ2-5): DGGITQSPKYLFRKEGQNVTLSCEQNLNHDAMYWYRQDPGQGLRLIYYSQIVNDFQKGDIAEGYSVSREKKESFPLTVTSAQKNPTAFYLCASSEVRGLRETQYFGPGTRLLVL.

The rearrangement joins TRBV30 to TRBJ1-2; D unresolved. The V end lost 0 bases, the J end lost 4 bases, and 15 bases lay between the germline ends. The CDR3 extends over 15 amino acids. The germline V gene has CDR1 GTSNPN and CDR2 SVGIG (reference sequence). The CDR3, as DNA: TGTGCCTGGAGTGTCGGGGTTGAGGAGCTCTATGGCTACACCTTC. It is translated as CAWSVGVEELYGYTF.

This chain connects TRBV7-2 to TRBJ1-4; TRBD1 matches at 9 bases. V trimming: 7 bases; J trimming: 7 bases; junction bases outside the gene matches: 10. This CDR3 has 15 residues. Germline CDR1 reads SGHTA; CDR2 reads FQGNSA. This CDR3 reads CASTSRTGVLEKLFF. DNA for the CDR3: TGTGCCAGCACTTCCCGGACAGGGGTTCTTGAAAAACTGTTTTTT.

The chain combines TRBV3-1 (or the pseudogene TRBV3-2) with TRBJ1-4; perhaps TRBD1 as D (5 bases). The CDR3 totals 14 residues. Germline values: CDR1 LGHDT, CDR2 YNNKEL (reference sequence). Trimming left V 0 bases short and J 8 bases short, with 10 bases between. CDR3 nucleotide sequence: TGTGCCAGCAGCCAAGAGGGGGGGGTGGAAAAACTGTTTTTT. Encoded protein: CASSQEGGVEKLFF.

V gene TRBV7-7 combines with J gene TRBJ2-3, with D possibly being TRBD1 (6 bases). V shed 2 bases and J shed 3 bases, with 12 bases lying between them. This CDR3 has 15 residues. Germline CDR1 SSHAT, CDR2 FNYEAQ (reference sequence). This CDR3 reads CASSLQGLSTDTQYF. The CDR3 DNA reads TGTGCCAGCAGCTTACAGGGGTTGTCGACAGATACGCAGTATTTT. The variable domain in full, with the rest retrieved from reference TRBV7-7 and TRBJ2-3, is GAGVSQSPRYKVTKRGQDVTLRCDPISSHATLYWYQQALGQGPEFLTYFNYEAQPDKSGLPSDRFSAERPEGSISTLTIQRTEQRDSAMYRCASSLQGLSTDTQYFGPGTRLTVL.

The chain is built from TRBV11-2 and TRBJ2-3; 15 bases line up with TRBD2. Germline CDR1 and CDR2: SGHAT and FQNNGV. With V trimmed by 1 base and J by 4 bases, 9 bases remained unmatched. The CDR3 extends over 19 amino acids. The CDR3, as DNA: TGTGCCAGCAGCTTAGCCTACGGGACTAGCGGGAGGAAGGCAGATACGCAGTATTTT. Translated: CASSLAYGTSGRKADTQYF.

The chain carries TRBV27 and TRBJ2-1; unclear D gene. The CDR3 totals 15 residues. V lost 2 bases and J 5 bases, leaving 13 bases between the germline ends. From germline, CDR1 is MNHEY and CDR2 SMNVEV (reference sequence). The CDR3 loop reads CASSLRALGDNEQFF. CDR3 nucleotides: TGTGCCAGCAGTTTACGAGCCCTAGGAGACAATGAGCAGTTCTTC.

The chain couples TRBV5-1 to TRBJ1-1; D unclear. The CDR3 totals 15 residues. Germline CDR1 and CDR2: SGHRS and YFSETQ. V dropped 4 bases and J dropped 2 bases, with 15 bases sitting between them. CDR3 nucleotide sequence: TGCGCCAGCAGCACACCCGGGGAGACAAACACTGAAGCTTTCTTT. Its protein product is CASSTPGETNTEAFF.

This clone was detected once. In DNA form, the CDR3 reads TGTGCCAGCAGCCCTGGACAGGGGTATTACATTCAGTACTTC. Translated, it gives CASSPGQGYYIQYF. V usage is TRBV11-2 and J usage is TRBJ2-4; 9 nucleotides line up with TRBD1. The germline CDR1 and CDR2 sequences are SGHAT and FQNNGV. Unmatched junction bases numbered 7, after V lost 5 bases and J lost 8 bases. The CDR3 is 14 residues long.

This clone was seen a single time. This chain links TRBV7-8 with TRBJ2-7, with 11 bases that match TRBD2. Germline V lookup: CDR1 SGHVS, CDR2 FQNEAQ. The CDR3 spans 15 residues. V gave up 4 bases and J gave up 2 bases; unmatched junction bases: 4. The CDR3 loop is CASSSGLAGPYEQYF. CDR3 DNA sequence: TGTGCCAGCAGCTCCGGACTAGCGGGCCCCTACGAGCAGTACTTC.

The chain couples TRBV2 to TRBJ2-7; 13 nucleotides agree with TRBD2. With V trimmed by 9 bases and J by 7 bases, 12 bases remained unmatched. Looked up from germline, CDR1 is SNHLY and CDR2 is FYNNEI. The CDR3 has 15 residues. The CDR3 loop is CASELGLAGVGEQYF. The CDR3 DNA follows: TGTGCCAGTGAGCTCGGACTAGCGGGAGTGGGGGAGCAGTACTTC.

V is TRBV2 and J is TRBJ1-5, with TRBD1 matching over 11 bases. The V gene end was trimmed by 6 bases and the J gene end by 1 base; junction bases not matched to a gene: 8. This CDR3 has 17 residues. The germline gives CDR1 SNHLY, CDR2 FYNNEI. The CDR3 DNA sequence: TGTGCCAGCAGCCTGGACAGGGGGCTTCTAAGCAATCAGCCCCAGCATTTT. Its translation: CASSLDRGLLSNQPQHF. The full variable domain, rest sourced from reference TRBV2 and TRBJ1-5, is EPEVTQTPSHQVTQMGQEVILRCVPISNHLYFYWYRQILGQKVEFLVSFYNNEISEKSEIFDDQFSVERPDGSNFTLKIRSTKLEDSAMYFCASSLDRGLLSNQPQHFGDGTRLSIL.

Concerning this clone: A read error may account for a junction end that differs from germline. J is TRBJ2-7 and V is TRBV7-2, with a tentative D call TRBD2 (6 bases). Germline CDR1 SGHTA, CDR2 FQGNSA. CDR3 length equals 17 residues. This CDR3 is CASTLVAGPFTLYEQYF. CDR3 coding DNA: TGTGCCAGCACCTTAGTGGCGGGGCCCTTTACACTCTACGAGCAGTACTTC.

The CDR3 is CASSNTVTEAFF. CDR3 in DNA: TGTGCCAGTAGTAACACCGTCACTGAAGCTTTCTTT. The rearrangement joins TRBV19 to TRBJ1-1, with D unresolved. Germline CDR1 LNHDA, CDR2 SQIVND (reference sequence). Trimming stripped 4 bases from V and 4 bases from J, with 7 bases between. This CDR3 has 12 residues.